The source of this T cell receptor beta chain is a study of T and B cells in COVID-19 patients. General observations from the study: At recovery TRB diversity and richness exceeded healthy donors, after highly clonal active COVID-19 repertoires.

TRB rearrangements were amplified by multiplex PCR with BIOMED2 TRB-A/B primers. MiXCR, run by TCRdb on the multiplex PCR reads, gives a single entry per CDR3 protein. The repertoire holds about 8,200 distinct CDR3 sequences, with over 35% as singletons. By sample share, this clonotype is medium-sized. What it binds is not known. Blood genomic DNA input for TRB amplification was 250-500 ng. Germline values: CDR1 MNHEY, CDR2 SVGAGI. Trimming shortened V by 6 bases and J by 9 bases, and 11 bases separated the two germline ends. The CDR3 covers 12 residues. This clonotype originated in a human donor who had recovered from COVID-19. Sequencing was done on a sample of blood. V and J are TRBV6-5 and TRBJ2-2, with D uncertain. CDR3 coding DNA: TGTGCCAGCAGAGACGGGTACCGGGAGCTGTTTTTT. It specifies CASRDGYRELFF.